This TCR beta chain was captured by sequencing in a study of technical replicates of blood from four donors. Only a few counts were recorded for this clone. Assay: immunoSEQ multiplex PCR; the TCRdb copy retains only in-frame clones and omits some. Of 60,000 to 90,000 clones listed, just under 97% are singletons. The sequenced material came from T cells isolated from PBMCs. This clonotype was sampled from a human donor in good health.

The CDR3 is CSARDGRGQYF. The CDR3 DNA reads as TGCAGTGCTAGAGATGGGCGGGGGCAGTACTTC. This rearrangement joins TRBV20-1 to TRBJ2-7; tentative D call: TRBD2 (6 bases). Deletions cut 0 bases from V and 9 bases from J, with 9 bases between. In germline, CDR1 is DFQATT, CDR2 SNEGSKA (reference sequence). The CDR3 is 11 residues long.